Described below is a single TCR beta chain sequence and its context. The data originate from a study of PD-1 blockade in mismatch repair-deficient tumors. The protocol was immunoSEQ multiplex PCR, while the TCRdb copy is restricted to in-frame clones and leaves out a portion. The data contain some 100,000 clones, 82% of them singletons. The germline V and J ends were trimmed by 4 bases and 6 bases, with 10 bases remaining between them. The CDR3 sequence is 13 residues long. The germline CDR1 and CDR2 sequences are ENHRY and SYGVKD. TCR sequencing covered a few patients who responded to pembrolizumab. The specimen comprised peripheral blood, sampled roughly 35 weeks after starting pembrolizumab. The chain recombines TRBV10-3 with TRBJ2-1, with D hard to call. The clonotype was recovered from an adult with mismatch repair-deficient cancer. CDR3: CAISGTEVNEQFF. In DNA form, the CDR3 reads TGTGCCATCAGTGGGACGGAAGTCAATGAGCAGTTCTTC.